This TCR beta chain was obtained from a study of beta chain features in type 1 diabetes. Study details: Age and gender were similar between patients and healthy donors, as were cell yields.

Study results and caveats: Type 1 diabetes patients showed fewer insertions and more deletions at VDJ junctions.

This clone was seen a handful of times. Its matching antigen is unknown. This CDR3 has 13 amino acids. The V and J ends lost 10 bases and 1 base respectively, with 13 bases between them. Germline V gives CDR1 SGDLS, CDR2 YYNGEE. Of the isolated RNA, all was reverse transcribed, and so the sequenced material was expressed TCRB transcripts. Sequenced naive, central memory and regulatory T cell samples produced an average of about 3.57 million reads. The data were produced by immunoSEQ multiplex PCR, yet TCRdb's version contains in-frame clones alone and is incomplete. The table shows some 44,000 clones, with 51% occurring only once.

Sequenced sample: Tregs from blood. The genes are TRBV9 and TRBJ2-3; a possible D gene is TRBD2 (6 bases). The receptor's source is a woman under 30 in good health. CDR3 residues: CAGSRGRTDTQYF. CDR3 bases: TGTGCCGGGTCGCGGGGTCGCACAGATACGCAGTATTTT.